The 21 T cell receptor beta chains below were found in one sample sequenced in a study of OX40 agonist ivuxolimab in advanced cancers. TCRdb's copy holds only in-frame clones and misses some; the assay was immunoSEQ multiplex PCR. This sample has roughly 100,000 clones, with over 75% found just once. Specimen: CD4+ or CD8+ T cells sorted from blood, collected in a trial of the OX40 agonist ivuxolimab. These receptors all come from an adult with an advanced solid tumor such as melanoma, head and neck, liver or kidney cancer.

This chain connects TRBV19 to TRBJ1-1, with TRBD1 as a possible D gene (5 bases). CDR3 size: 13 residues. Trimming removed 8 bases from V and 3 bases from J, with 13 bases in between. Germline V gene sequence: CDR1 LNHDA, CDR2 SQIVND (reference sequence). This chain's CDR3 is CASLPGADTEAFF. CDR3 nucleotide sequence: TGTGCCAGTCTACCCGGGGCGGACACTGAAGCTTTCTTT.

This clone was observed a single time. The chain joins TRBV18 to TRBJ1-2; 8 nucleotides align to TRBD1. The V and J ends lost 6 bases and 4 bases, in that order; junction bases with no gene match: 7. In germline, CDR1 is KGHSH, CDR2 LQKENI. The length of the CDR3 is 14 residues. CDR3 in amino acids: CASSPTGEGYGYTF. CDR3 sequence (DNA): TGTGCCAGCTCCCCGACAGGGGAGGGCTATGGCTACACCTTC.

The gene calls are TRBV30 and TRBJ2-7; D is perhaps TRBD2 (6 bases). The V end lost 4 bases, the J end lost 4 bases, and 11 bases lay between the germline ends. CDR1 and CDR2 (germline): GTSNPN, SVGIG (reference sequence). This CDR3 contains 12 residues. CDR3 protein: CAWTRDSYEQYF. CDR3 in DNA: TGTGCCTGGACTCGGGACTCTTACGAGCAGTACTTC.

The J gene is TRBJ2-7, the V gene TRBV30; 7 bases match TRBD2. Germline V gene sequence: CDR1 GTSNPN, CDR2 SVGIG (reference sequence). CDR3 size: 11 residues. J lost 10 bases, V lost 5 bases, and 8 bases had no gene match. CDR3 nucleotide sequence: TGTGCCTGGCGGGCGGGAGTCGAACAGTACTTC. Residues: CAWRAGVEQYF.

The rearrangement uses TRBV7-2 and TRBJ2-7; D is tentatively TRBD1 or TRBD2 (5 bases each). CDR1 and CDR2 (germline): SGHTA, FQGNSA. There are 12 residues in the CDR3. Trimming cost V 5 bases and J 6 bases, with 11 bases left between them. The CDR3 reads CASSASGGEQYF. DNA for the CDR3: TGTGCCAGCAGCGCTAGTGGGGGCGAGCAGTACTTC.

V usage is TRBV6-5 and J usage is TRBJ2-5; 13 bases agree with TRBD2. CDR1 MNHEY and CDR2 SVGAGI come from the germline V gene. With 8 bases clipped from V and 5 bases from J, the junction kept 5 bases outside the gene matches. The CDR3 loop spans 14 amino acids. The CDR3, as DNA: TGTGCCAGCGAGGAACTAGCGGGAGGGGAGACCCAGTACTTC. It yields the protein CASEELAGGETQYF.

The rearrangement joins TRBV28 to TRBJ2-5; 7 bases line up with TRBD1. CDR3 length equals 14 residues. V shed 3 bases and J 7 bases; nucleotides not matched to a gene: 8. Germline CDR1 MDHEN, CDR2 SYDVKM. The CDR3 DNA reads as TGTGCCAGCAGTTTGGTGTTGGCAGGGGGGACCCAGTACTTC. Translated, it gives CASSLVLAGGTQYF.

The rearrangement joins TRBV5-6 to TRBJ2-7, with D uncertain. The length of the CDR3 is 13 residues. Trimming removed 0 bases at V and 0 bases at J, with 4 bases between. CDR1 SGHDT and CDR2 YYEEEE come from the germline V gene. CDR3 protein: CASSLESSYEQYF. CDR3 in DNA: TGTGCCAGCAGCTTGGAGAGCTCCTACGAGCAGTACTTC.

The genes are TRBV4-1 and TRBJ1-1; D gene uncertain. V lost 1 base and J lost 0, with 6 bases in between. Germline lookup yields CDR1 MGHRA and CDR2 YSYEKL. This CDR3 is 14 amino acids long. CDR3 sequence (DNA): TGCGCCAGCAGCCAAGGAAGCCTGAACACTGAAGCTTTCTTT. Translating gives CASSQGSLNTEAFF.

The J gene is TRBJ1-5, the V gene TRBV28; TRBD1 agrees at 7 bases. CDR3 length: 19 residues. V was clipped by 6 bases and J by 3 bases; unmatched bases: 20. Per the germline V gene, CDR1 is MDHEN and CDR2 is SYDVKM. CDR3: CASRPATLTGREDNQPQHF. The CDR3 DNA follows: TGTGCCAGCAGACCAGCTACCTTGACAGGGAGAGAGGACAATCAGCCCCAGCATTTT. The full variable domain, its missing parts supplied by reference TRBV28 and TRBJ1-5, is DVKVTQSSRYLVKRTGEKVFLECVQDMDHENMFWYRQDPGLGLRLIYFSYDVKMKEKGDIPEGYSVSREKKERFSLILESASTNQTSMYLCASRPATLTGREDNQPQHFGDGTRLSIL.

The J gene is TRBJ2-1, the V gene TRBV6-5; D is perhaps TRBD2 (6 bases). CDR3 length: 11 amino acids. Germline lookup yields CDR1 MNHEY and CDR2 SVGAGI. The ends were cut back, 6 bases at V and 14 bases at J, with 14 bases in the middle. CDR3 loop: CASSRLEVEFF. The CDR3, as DNA: TGTGCCAGCAGCCGACTAGAGGTAGAGTTCTTC.

The J gene is TRBJ2-1, the V gene TRBV7-3; D unclear. The CDR3 has 12 residues. CDR1 SGHTA and CDR2 FQGTGA come from the germline V gene. V dropped 1 base and J dropped 6 bases, with 4 bases sitting between them. The chain's CDR3 is CASSLNPNEQFF. The DNA of the CDR3 is TGTGCCAGCAGCTTAAATCCCAATGAGCAGTTCTTC.

With respect to this clone: Other DNA sequences from this sample encode an identical CDR3 as well. This rearrangement joins TRBV7-9 to TRBJ2-3; D not resolved. Per the germline V gene, CDR1 is SEHNR and CDR2 is FQNEAQ (reference sequence). Trimming pared 5 bases from V and 5 bases from J, leaving 8 bases between. The CDR3 length is 12 residues. The CDR3 loop reads CASSPVGDTQYF. In DNA, the CDR3 is TGTGCCAGCAGCCCGGTCGGAGATACGCAGTATTTT.

The chain recombines TRBV30 with TRBJ2-2; the D is unclear. The CDR3 contains 15 residues. With 0 bases removed from V and 0 bases from J, the gap between germline ends came to 8 bases. Germline values: CDR1 GTSNPN, CDR2 SVGIG (reference sequence). The CDR3 bases are TGTGCCTGGAGTGTAGTACCTACGAACACCGGGGAGCTGTTTTTT. Its translation is CAWSVVPTNTGELFF.

This clone was picked up a small number of times. J is TRBJ2-7 and V is TRBV5-8; D is undetermined. The germline V and J ends were trimmed by 0 bases and 3 bases, with 10 bases remaining between them. Germline CDR1 and CDR2: SGHTS and YDEGEE. The CDR3 contains 14 residues. The CDR3 here is CASSLGETNYEQYF. Here the CDR3 DNA reads TGTGCCAGCAGCTTGGGAGAGACGAACTACGAGCAGTACTTC.

The V and J genes are TRBV5-4 and TRBJ2-3; D perhaps matches TRBD1 (5 bases). The CDR3 runs 12 residues. The germline V gene has CDR1 SGHNT and CDR2 YYREEE (reference sequence). The V end lost 4 bases, the J end lost 5 bases, and 8 bases lay between the germline ends. CDR3 DNA: TGTGCCAGCAGCGTAGGGGAAGATACGCAGTATTTT. Encoded protein: CASSVGEDTQYF.

The V and J genes are TRBV7-6 and TRBJ2-3, with D maybe TRBD1 (5 bases). The germline CDR1 and CDR2 sequences are SGHVS and FNYEAQ. The CDR3 runs 13 residues. V gave up 5 bases and J gave up 7 bases, with 13 bases separating them. The CDR3 is CASSLGAGNTQYF. The CDR3 DNA reads TGTGCCAGCAGCCTTGGGGCCGGAAATACGCAGTATTTT.

This clone has only a few counts. The J gene is TRBJ1-2, the V gene TRBV30; D is undetermined. Per the germline V gene, CDR1 is GTSNPN and CDR2 is SVGIG (reference sequence). The CDR3 sequence is 13 residues long. Trimming removed 4 bases from V and 0 bases from J, with 9 bases in between. CDR3: CAWTVEANYGYTF. DNA of the CDR3: TGTGCCTGGACGGTTGAGGCTAACTATGGCTACACCTTC.

The J gene is TRBJ2-7, the V gene TRBV23-1, with 7 bases fitting TRBD2. TRBV23-1 falls under the ORF class, with uncertain function. V shed 6 bases and J 3 bases; nucleotides not matched to a gene: 5. The CDR3 has 13 amino acids. This CDR3 reads CASRGLKYYEQYF. In nucleotides, the CDR3 is TGCGCCAGCAGGGGACTAAAGTACTACGAGCAGTACTTC.

Remarks on this clone: At one end the junction does not follow the germline gene, possibly because of a read error. This chain links TRBV4-1 with TRBJ2-7; the D gene is possibly TRBD1 (6 bases). The length of the CDR3 is 16 residues. The germline CDR1 and CDR2 sequences are MGHRA and YSYEKL. CDR3 sequence reads: CASSQDPGGFSCEQYF. Here the CDR3 DNA reads TGCGCCAGCAGCCAAGATCCTGGGGGCTTCTCCTGCGAGCAGTACTTC.

The rearrangement uses TRBV12-5 and TRBJ1-1; perhaps TRBD1 as D (6 bases). Per the germline V gene, CDR1 is LGHNT and CDR2 is FRNRAP. CDR3 size: 14 residues. Trimming left V 6 bases short and J 1 base short, with 12 bases between. The CDR3, as DNA: TGTGCTAGTGGCCTCGTGGGGGCGAACACTGAAGCTTTCTTT. It encodes CASGLVGANTEAFF. Based on the CDR3 plus reference TRBV12-5 and TRBJ1-1, the full variable domain is DARVTQTPRHKVTEMGQEVTMRCQPILGHNTVFWYRQTMMQGLELLAYFRNRAPLDDSGMPKDRFSAEMPDATLATLKIQPSEPRDSAVYFCASGLVGANTEAFFGQGTRLTVV.